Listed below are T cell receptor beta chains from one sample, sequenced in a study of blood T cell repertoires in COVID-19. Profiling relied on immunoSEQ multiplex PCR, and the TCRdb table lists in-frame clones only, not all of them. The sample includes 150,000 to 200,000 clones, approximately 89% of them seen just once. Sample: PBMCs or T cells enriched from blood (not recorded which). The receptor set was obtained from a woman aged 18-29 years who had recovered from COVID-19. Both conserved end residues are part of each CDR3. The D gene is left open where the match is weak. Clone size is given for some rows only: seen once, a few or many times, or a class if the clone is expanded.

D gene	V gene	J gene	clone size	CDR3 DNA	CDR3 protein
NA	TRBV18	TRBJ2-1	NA	TGTGCCAGCTCACCTATGGCCAGCTCCTACAATGAGCAGTTCTTC	CASSPMASSYNEQFF
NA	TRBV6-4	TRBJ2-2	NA	TGTGCCAGCAGCGGACAACCCACCGGGGAGCTGTTTTTT	CASSGQPTGELFF
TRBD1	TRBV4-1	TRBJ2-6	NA	TGCGCCAGCAGCCAACGACAGGGAGCTGGGGCCAACGTCCTGACTTTC	CASSQRQGAGANVLTF
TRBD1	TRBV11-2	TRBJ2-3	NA	TGTGCCAGCAGCTTTACAGGGGCCACCACAGATACGCAGTATTTT	CASSFTGATTDTQYF
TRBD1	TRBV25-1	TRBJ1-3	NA	TGTGCCAGCAGCGGACAGGGGGCGCGAGGAAACACCATATATTTT	CASSGQGARGNTIYF
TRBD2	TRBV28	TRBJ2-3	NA	TGTGCCAGCAGTCCCCAAGAGCAGGGAGGGACAGATACGCAGTATTTT	CASSPQEQGGTDTQYF
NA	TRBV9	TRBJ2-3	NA	TGTGCCAGCAGCGTCAGGGACTCCACAGATACGCAGTATTTT	CASSVRDSTDTQYF
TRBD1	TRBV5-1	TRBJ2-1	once	TGCGCCAGCAGCTTGAGCACGACAGGGGGGCAGTTCTTC	CASSLSTTGGQFF
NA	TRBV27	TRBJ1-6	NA	TGTGCCAGCAGGGGAACAGGTCCACAGTCACCCCTCCACTTT	CASRGTGPQSPLHF
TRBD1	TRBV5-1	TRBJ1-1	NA	TGCGCCAGCAGCCAAGGGACAGAAGAAGCTTTCTTT	CASSQGTEEAFF
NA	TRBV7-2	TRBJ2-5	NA	TGTGCCAGCAGCTTCGCCGGGTCCCAAGAGACCCAGTACTTC	CASSFAGSQETQYF
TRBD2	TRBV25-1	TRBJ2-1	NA	TGTGCCAGCAGTCCCCGGCTAGCGGTTAAGGAGCAGTTCTTC	CASSPRLAVKEQFF
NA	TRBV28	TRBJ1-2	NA	TGTGCCAGCAGCGAGACAGATAACTATGGCTACACCTTC	CASSETDNYGYTF
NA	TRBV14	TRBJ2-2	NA	TGTGCCAGCAGCGCGCAGGGGAACACCGGGGAGCTGTTTTTT	CASSAQGNTGELFF
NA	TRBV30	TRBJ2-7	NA	TGTGCCTGGAGTGTACGAATGGACATCTCCTACGAGCAGTACTTC	CAWSVRMDISYEQYF
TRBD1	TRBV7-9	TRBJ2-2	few	TGTGCCAGCAGCTTGGCGACAGGGCTGGCCGGGGAGCTGTTTTTT	CASSLATGLAGELFF
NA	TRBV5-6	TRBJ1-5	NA	TGTGCCAGCAGCTTAGGTTGGGGGGATCAGCCCCAGCATTTT	CASSLGWGDQPQHF
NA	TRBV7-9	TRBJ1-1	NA	TGTGCCAGCAGGAGAAGAGGGTTGAACACTGAAGCTTTCTTT	CASRRRGLNTEAFF
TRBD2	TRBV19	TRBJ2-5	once	TGTGCCAGTAGTATAGCCGGGGGACTAGCGGGAGAGACCCAGTACTTC	CASSIAGGLAGETQYF
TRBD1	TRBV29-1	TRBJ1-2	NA	TGCAGCGTTGAGGACAGGGCAAATGGCTACACCTTC	CSVEDRANGYTF
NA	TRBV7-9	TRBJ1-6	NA	TGTGCCAGCAGCTTAGCCAGCTCCTATAATTCACCCCTCCACTTT	CASSLASSYNSPLHF
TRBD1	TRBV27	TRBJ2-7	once	TGTGCCAGCAGCATTGGGACAGGGTCCTACGAGCAGTACTTC	CASSIGTGSYEQYF